A selection of T cell receptor beta chains follows, all from one sample in a study of T cell responses to AZD1222 COVID-19 vaccine. TCRdb's table, derived via immunoSEQ multiplex PCR, lists solely in-frame clones and lacks some. The table lists some 130,000 clones, around 84% of them singletons. The starting material was peripheral blood, obtained on day 0 of AZD1222 vaccination. The receptors derive from an adult in good health. Each CDR3 is given with its conserved first and last residue. Each record gives: clone size, J gene, V gene, D gene, CDR3 protein, CDR3 DNA. A D gene is named only where the DNA matches it firmly. Size is omitted from some rows. Given values are once, few, many or a class for expanded clones.

- | TRBJ1-4 | TRBV2 | - | CASSERSTILATNEKLFF | TGTGCCAGCAGTGAACGCAGCACAATACTTGCAACTAATGAAAAACTGTTTTTT
- | TRBJ2-2 | TRBV9 | - | CASSVWQPNTGELFF | TGTGCCAGCAGCGTATGGCAGCCAAACACCGGGGAGCTGTTTTTT
few | TRBJ2-7 | TRBV9 | TRBD2 | CASSALHGGRGDYEQYF | TGTGCCAGCAGCGCCCTACATGGGGGGAGGGGTGATTACGAGCAGTACTTC
- | TRBJ1-3 | TRBV29-1 | - | CSVTGGNTIYF | TGCAGCGTGACAGGAGGAAACACCATATATTTT
- | TRBJ2-7 | TRBV4-2 | - | CASSQGGAGAISGYEQYF | TGTGCCAGCAGCCAAGGCGGGGCAGGGGCAATCTCCGGCTACGAGCAGTACTTC
- | TRBJ1-5 | TRBV28 | - | CASSFRINSNQPQHF | TGTGCCAGCAGTTTTAGAATTAATAGCAATCAGCCCCAGCATTTT
- | TRBJ1-2 | TRBV6-1 | - | CASSEAQQPVNYGYTF | TGTGCCAGCAGTGAAGCGCAACAGCCAGTCAACTATGGCTACACCTTC
- | TRBJ1-5 | TRBV28 | TRBD1 | CANRQGPGQPQHF | TGTGCCAACAGACAGGGGCCGGGTCAGCCCCAGCATTTT
- | TRBJ2-7 | TRBV12-3/TRBV12-4 | - | CASSSDSYEQYF | TGTGCCAGCAGCTCCGACAGCTACGAGCAGTACTTC
- | TRBJ2-7 | TRBV24-1 | - | CATSDSGNLDEQYF | TGTGCCACCAGTGATTCCGGGAATTTAGACGAGCAGTACTTC
- | TRBJ2-3 | TRBV4-2 | - | CASSQDRDMMQYF | TGTGCCAGCAGCCAAGACAGGGACATGATGCAGTATTTT
once | TRBJ1-1 | TRBV10-3 | - | CAISLQGGVNTEAFF | TGTGCCATCAGTTTACAGGGAGGGGTGAACACTGAAGCTTTCTTT
- | TRBJ1-5 | TRBV21-1 | - | CASSIAGEDQPQHF | TGTGCCAGCAGCATAGCAGGGGAAGATCAGCCCCAGCATTTT
- | TRBJ1-1 | TRBV5-1 | TRBD1 | CASSRDRGDTEAFF | TGCGCCAGCAGTCGGGACAGGGGTGACACTGAAGCTTTCTTT
- | TRBJ1-5 | TRBV30 | - | CAWSGGPGHSSKHNQPQHF | TGTGCCTGGAGTGGAGGCCCCGGACACTCCTCGAAACACAATCAGCCCCAGCATTTT
- | TRBJ1-5 | TRBV5-1 | TRBD1 | CASSLEGQGNQPQHF | TGCGCCAGCAGCTTGGAGGGACAGGGCAATCAGCCCCAGCATTTT
- | TRBJ1-1 | TRBV6-5 | - | CASGPGTVNTEAFF | TGTGCCAGCGGGCCCGGGACGGTGAACACTGAAGCTTTCTTT
- | TRBJ2-1 | TRBV6-5 | TRBD2 | CASSPPLAGGGEQFF | TGTGCCAGCAGTCCCCCACTAGCGGGGGGGGGAGAGCAGTTCTTC
- | TRBJ1-5 | TRBV6-6 | TRBD1 | CASSLRRGGDRNQPQHF | TGTGCCAGCAGTCTCAGACGAGGGGGCGATCGGAATCAGCCCCAGCATTTT
once | TRBJ2-3 | TRBV30 | TRBD2 | CAWTPSRGTSVGRDTQYF | TGTGCCTGGACTCCCTCAAGGGGGACTAGCGTGGGTCGGGATACGCAGTATTTT
- | TRBJ2-3 | TRBV7-2 | TRBD1 | CASSLIAGTGLRDTQYF | TGTGCCAGCAGCCTCATAGCCGGGACAGGGTTGCGAGATACGCAGTATTTT
- | TRBJ2-7 | TRBV7-2 | - | CASSPTGFYEQYF | TGTGCCAGCAGCCCCACGGGGTTCTACGAGCAGTACTTC
- | TRBJ2-7 | TRBV7-9 | TRBD1 | CASRSDRGAYEQYF | TGTGCCAGCAGGTCTGACAGGGGTGCCTACGAGCAGTACTTC
few | TRBJ2-7 | TRBV2 | - | CAKRSQAESYEQYF | TGTGCCAAAAGGTCCCAGGCGGAGAGCTACGAGCAGTACTTC
- | TRBJ2-1 | TRBV19 | TRBD2 | CASSILAGGRYNEQFF | TGTGCCAGTAGTATACTTGCGGGGGGACGATACAATGAGCAGTTCTTC
- | TRBJ1-5 | TRBV10-3 | - | CAISQDNSNQPQHF | TGTGCCATCAGCCAGGACAATAGCAATCAGCCCCAGCATTTT
- | TRBJ1-3 | TRBV12-2 | - | CARCRELLSLPGNTIYF | TGTGCAAGATGTAGGGAATTGTTGAGCTTACCTGGAAACACCATATATTTT
- | TRBJ2-5 | TRBV4-2 | - | CASSQGTAESEETQYF | TGTGCCAGCAGTCAAGGCACAGCGGAATCAGAAGAGACCCAGTACTTC
- | TRBJ2-1 | TRBV19 | TRBD1 | CASSQTGSSYNEQFF | TGTGCCAGTAGCCAGACAGGGTCCTCCTACAATGAGCAGTTCTTC
- | TRBJ2-7 | TRBV11-3 | - | CASSPRDGDYEQYF | TGTGCCAGCAGCCCAAGGGACGGGGACTACGAGCAGTACTTC
- | TRBJ1-6 | TRBV27 | - | CASSSDLPHNSPLHF | TGTGCCAGCAGTTCTGATCTCCCCCATAATTCACCCCTCCACTTT
few | TRBJ1-6 | TRBV28 | - | CASSSPGRYNSPLHF | TGTGCCAGCAGTTCCCCGGGACGGTATAATTCACCCCTCCACTTT
few | TRBJ2-7 | TRBV30 | - | CAGSSDYEQYF | TGTGCCGGGTCCTCCGACTACGAGCAGTACTTC
- | TRBJ1-2 | TRBV29-1 | - | CTIVGGRGGYTF | TGCACCATTGTTGGGGGTCGGGGCGGCTACACCTTC
- | TRBJ1-2 | TRBV3-1/TRBV3-2 | - | CASSLWTASQYGSSYTF | TGTGCCAGCAGCCTATGGACAGCCTCACAGTATGGGTCTAGCTACACCTTC
- | TRBJ1-6 | TRBV27 | - | CASSFRERVSYNSPLHF | TGTGCCAGCAGTTTCCGGGAGAGGGTTTCCTATAATTCACCCCTCCACTTT
- | TRBJ2-3 | TRBV2 | - | CASSPGSDTQYF | TGTGCCAGCAGTCCCGGATCGGATACGCAGTATTTT